These 22 T cell receptor beta chains came from one sample sequenced in a study of T cells in Graves' hyperthyroidism and ophthalmopathy. Amplification of TCR beta CDR3 regions used RNA as the template. A set of HTBI primers served as the primers for a first-round RT-PCR of the TCR CDR3. MiXCR was run by TCRdb on the multiplex PCR reads, yielding one entry per CDR3 protein. The repertoire consists of hundreds of thousands of distinct CDR3 sequences, with 14% to 15% occurring once and the leading ten covering about 33%. Sequenced input: blood. The receptor set was obtained from a woman in her twenties or thirties with Graves' hyperthyroidism.

This clonotype has a count of ten or more. The chain joins TRBV11-1 to TRBJ2-7; 7 bases are a match to TRBD1. V was clipped by 2 bases and J by 6 bases; unmatched bases: 7. Germline values: CDR1 SGHAT, CDR2 FQDESV (reference sequence). The CDR3 is made up of 14 amino acids. The CDR3 coding sequence is TGTGCCAGCAGCTTATTTGACAGGGCAAGCGAGCAGTACTTC. This sequence encodes CASSLFDRASEQYF.

This clonotype has more than one count but fewer than ten. The chain recombines TRBV4-1 with TRBJ1-1; unclear D gene. The CDR3 length is 15 residues. Germline assignment: CDR1 MGHRA and CDR2 YSYEKL. V lost 0 bases, J lost 1 base, and 9 bases lay in between. In DNA, the CDR3 is TGCGCCAGCAGCCAAGATGGCAGGCAGAACACTGAAGCTTTCTTT. Amino acids: CASSQDGRQNTEAFF.

This clonotype has at least ten counts. This chain joins TRBV6-1 and TRBJ2-7; no reliable D call. V was trimmed by 5 bases and J by 4 bases, leaving 6 bases between them. The V gene's germline CDR1 is MNHNS and CDR2 SASEGT. The CDR3 spans 11 residues. As DNA, the CDR3 is TGTGCCAGCAGTCCTAGGTACGAGCAGTACTTC. Translation gives CASSPRYEQYF.

This chain connects TRBV2 to TRBJ1-6; no clear D gene. Trimming took 6 bases from V and 5 from J, leaving 14 bases between them. Germline lookup yields CDR1 SNHLY and CDR2 FYNNEI. This CDR3 contains 15 residues. The CDR3 here is CASREVVLDNSPLHF. CDR3 DNA: TGTGCCAGCAGGGAGGTTGTTTTAGATAATTCACCCCTCCACTTT.

The chain combines TRBV5-1 with TRBJ2-7; 12 bases are a match to TRBD2. The CDR3 runs 17 residues. V was pared by 2 bases and J by 0 bases, with 6 bases of the junction left unmatched. Germline values: CDR1 SGHRS, CDR2 YFSETQ. The CDR3 coding sequence is TGCGCCAGCAGCTTCGGGACTAGCGGGCTTAACTCCTACGAGCAGTACTTC. This codes for CASSFGTSGLNSYEQYF.

This clonotype was counted many times. The chain links TRBV5-6 to TRBJ1-1, with 7 positions matching TRBD1. The junction had 11 bases not matched to a gene; V was cut back by 4 bases and J by 2 bases. This CDR3 has 16 amino acids. Per the germline V gene, CDR1 is SGHDT and CDR2 is YYEEEE. As DNA, the CDR3 is TGTGCCAGCAGCGCGCCGTACAGGGGAGTTAACACTGAAGCTTTCTTT. Protein: CASSAPYRGVNTEAFF.

The V and J genes are TRBV6-2 or TRBV6-3 and TRBJ2-1; D is possibly TRBD2 (6 bases). Germline V gene sequence: CDR1 MNHEY, CDR2 SVGEGT. With 0 bases removed from V and 4 bases from J, the gap between germline ends came to 13 bases. This CDR3 spans 16 amino acids. Here the CDR3 DNA reads TGTGCCAGCAGTTACTCGACGGGAGCATCATACAATGAGCAGTTCTTC. Its protein product is CASSYSTGASYNEQFF.

The table lists this clonotype with a few counts. The V gene is TRBV27, the J gene TRBJ2-2; D is undetermined. Trimming removed 6 bases at V and 6 bases at J, with 11 bases between. This CDR3 contains 13 residues. Germline assignment: CDR1 MNHEY and CDR2 SMNVEV (reference sequence). For the CDR3, the DNA is TGTGCCAGCAGCCCTAGGGAAGCCGGGGAGCTGTTTTTT. It specifies CASSPREAGELFF.

This clonotype was detected many times. The CDR3 is CSVVGLAKTYNEQFF. The CDR3 DNA sequence: TGCAGCGTTGTCGGTCTAGCGAAAACTTACAATGAGCAGTTCTTC. The chain has TRBV29-1 and TRBJ2-1, with D tentatively TRBD2 (6 bases). The CDR3 has 15 amino acids. CDR1 is SQVTM, CDR2 ANQGSEA, per germline. V lost 4 bases and J lost 4, with 17 bases in between.

In this sample, this clonotype turned up many times. The CDR3 is CATSLSGKRMDEQFF. The CDR3 DNA follows: TGTGCCACCAGTCTGAGCGGGAAACGTATGGATGAGCAGTTCTTC. The chain carries TRBV24-1 and TRBJ2-1; 7 nucleotides agree with TRBD2. The V segment lost 6 bases and the J segment 8 bases; nucleotides outside the gene matches: 12. CDR1 and CDR2 (germline): KGHDR, SFDVKD. This CDR3 has 15 residues.

This clonotype was counted only a few times. This rearrangement joins TRBV2 to TRBJ2-3; 11 bases line up with TRBD2. Germline V gene lookup returns CDR1 SNHLY and CDR2 FYNNEI. There are 16 residues in the CDR3. Trimming took 4 bases from V and 2 from J; bases not matched to a gene: 5. DNA of the CDR3: TGTGCCAGCAGTGGACTAGCGGGAATGGACACAGATACGCAGTATTTT. Its protein product is CASSGLAGMDTDTQYF. Variable domain in full (rest from reference TRBV2 and TRBJ2-3): EPEVTQTPSHQVTQMGQEVILRCVPISNHLYFYWYRQILGQKVEFLVSFYNNEISEKSEIFDDQFSVERPDGSNFTLKIRSTKLEDSAMYFCASSGLAGMDTDTQYFGPGTRLTVL.

The chain combines TRBV5-1 with TRBJ2-1, with 9 bases aligning to TRBD2. Unmatched junction bases numbered 10, after V lost 2 bases and J lost 13 bases. The CDR3 covers 14 residues. The germline V gene encodes CDR1 SGHRS and CDR2 YFSETQ. Here the CDR3 reads CASSFYGTSRDQFF. CDR3 DNA: TGCGCCAGCAGCTTCTACGGGACTAGCAGGGATCAGTTCTTC.

This clonotype has a handful of counts. The chain has TRBV20-1 and TRBJ2-1, with 13 bases fitting TRBD2. V was pared by 3 bases and J by 9 bases, with 14 bases of the junction left unmatched. This CDR3 is 17 amino acids long. The germline gives CDR1 DFQATT, CDR2 SNEGSKA (reference sequence). In DNA form, the CDR3 reads TGCAGTGCTAGCGGGACTAGCGGGATCATCATTCAGGCTGAGCAGTTCTTC. Amino acid sequence: CSASGTSGIIIQAEQFF.

This clonotype has more than one count but fewer than ten. The gene calls are TRBV10-3 and TRBJ2-3, with D tentatively TRBD1 (6 bases). Trimming cost V 0 bases and J 7 bases, with 14 bases left between them. CDR3 length: 15 amino acids. Germline V gene data show CDR1 as ENHRY and CDR2 as SYGVKD. CDR3 sequence: CAISESTGKANTQYF. The CDR3 region has the DNA TGTGCCATCAGTGAGTCAACAGGGAAGGCGAATACGCAGTATTTT.

This clonotype has ten or more counts. V is TRBV24-1 and J is TRBJ1-5; tentatively, D is TRBD1 (6 bases). The length of the CDR3 is 15 residues. V was cut by 3 bases and J by 7 bases, with 15 bases left in between. CDR1 KGHDR and CDR2 SFDVKD come from the germline V gene. CDR3 bases: TGTGCCACCAGTGATAGGGCAGGGGACGGCCAGCCCCAGCATTTT. It specifies CATSDRAGDGQPQHF.

This chain uses TRBV5-5 with TRBJ1-6; a weak D match, TRBD1 (5 bases). The V gene lost 0 bases and the J gene lost 9 bases, with 13 bases spanning the gap. The germline V gene encodes CDR1 SGHKS and CDR2 YYEKEE (reference sequence). The CDR3 totals 15 residues. The CDR3 nucleotides read TGTGCCAGCAGCTTGGGGGGCCCGTCGGGTTCACCCCTCCACTTT. Translated, it gives CASSLGGPSGSPLHF. Full variable domain (missing parts from reference TRBV5-5 and TRBJ1-6): DAGVTQSPTHLIKTRGQQVTLRCSPISGHKSVSWYQQVLGQGPQFIFQYYEKEERGRGNFPDRFSARQFPNYSSELNVNALLLGDSALYLCASSLGGPSGSPLHFGNGTRLTVT.

On this clonotype itself: Germline is not matched at one junction end, which may reflect a read error. The chain is built from TRBV7-9 and TRBJ1-5; D may be TRBD1 (6 bases). CDR1 and CDR2 from the germline V gene are SEHNR and FQNEAQ (reference sequence). CDR3 length: 13 residues. Here the CDR3 reads CASSQGSDQPRHF. CDR3 in DNA: TGTGCCAGCAGCCAGGGGAGCGATCAGCCCCGGCATTTT. The full variable domain, with the rest looked up from reference TRBV7-9 and TRBJ1-5, is DTGVSQNPRHKITKRGQNVTFRCDPISEHNRLYWYRQTLGQGPEFLTYFQNEAQLEKSRLLSDRFSAERPKGSFSTLEIQRTEQGDSAMYLCASSQGSDQPRHFGDGTRLSIL.

This clonotype was recorded a few times. J is TRBJ2-2 and V is TRBV27; no firm D call. The CDR3 is 14 amino acids. The germline gives CDR1 MNHEY, CDR2 SMNVEV (reference sequence). V gave up 6 bases and J gave up 0 bases, with 8 bases separating them. The DNA of the CDR3 is TGTGCCAGCAGGCTCGCGACGAACACCGGGGAGCTGTTTTTT. Its protein is CASRLATNTGELFF.

The sample holds many counts of this clonotype. The chain joins TRBV12-3 or TRBV12-4 to TRBJ2-7; D is perhaps TRBD2 (5 bases). There are 15 residues in the CDR3. V lost 3 bases and J lost 11, with 23 bases in between. The CDR3 nucleotides read TGTGCCAGCAGTTTCCCTTCTCCGGGAAGCCCGAGGAAGTACTTC. The encoded protein is CASSFPSPGSPRKYF.

This clonotype occurred many times. The CDR3 protein is CASSSAGETQYF. Here the CDR3 DNA reads TGTGCCAGCAGTTCGGCAGGGGAGACCCAGTACTTC. The V and J genes are TRBV11-2 and TRBJ2-5; D is perhaps TRBD1 (5 bases). The length of the CDR3 is 12 residues. Deletions cut 6 bases from V and 5 bases from J, with 10 bases between. From germline, CDR1 is SGHAT and CDR2 FQNNGV.

There are many counts of this clonotype. The chain couples TRBV20-1 to TRBJ2-1; possible D gene TRBD2, 6 bases. This CDR3 spans 14 amino acids. CDR1 DFQATT and CDR2 SNEGSKA come from the germline V gene (reference sequence). Deletions cut 5 bases from V and 7 bases from J, with 18 bases between. CDR3 in DNA: TGCAGTGCTGAGGTACCGGGGACTCTGAATGAGCAGTTCTTC. As protein: CSAEVPGTLNEQFF.

The chain is built from TRBV30 and TRBJ1-2; possibly TRBD1 for D (5 bases). V lost 0 bases and J 6 bases, leaving 11 bases between the germline ends. This CDR3 region has 13 residues. Germline V lookup: CDR1 GTSNPN, CDR2 SVGIG (reference sequence). The CDR3 loop reads CAWSVPGQDGYTF. CDR3 sequence (DNA): TGTGCCTGGAGTGTACCGGGGCAGGATGGCTACACCTTC.